Listed below are T cell receptor beta chains from one sample, sequenced in a study of shared clonotypes between healthy human individuals. Profiling relied on immunoSEQ multiplex PCR, and the TCRdb table lists in-frame clones only, not all of them. This repertoire shows about 680,000 clones, about 90% found once; its top ten account for roughly 22%. The specimen was naive CD8+ T cells sorted from blood. Source of these receptors: a young man in good health. CDR3s include the opening cysteine and the closing phenylalanine or tryptophan. D genes are given only for firm matches. Size is omitted from some rows. Given values are once, few, many or a class for expanded clones.

d_call	clone_size	v_call	j_call	cdr3_length	cdr3_aa	cdr3_nt
-	-	TRBV6-1	TRBJ1-5	11	CASCSNQPQHF	TGTGCCAGTTGTAGCAATCAGCCCCAGCATTTT
-	-	TRBV9	TRBJ2-7	14	CASSVGGGTYEQYF	TGTGCCAGCAGCGTAGGGGGAGGAACCTACGAGCAGTACTTC
-	-	TRBV4-1	TRBJ2-3	13	CASSQIHGDTQYF	TGCGCCAGCAGCCAAATCCATGGAGATACGCAGTATTTT
-	-	TRBV9	TRBJ2-5	16	CASSATGLLYQETQYF	TGTGCCAGCAGCGCCACGGGACTCCTGTACCAAGAGACCCAGTACTTC
-	-	TRBV10-3	TRBJ2-2	13	CAIKARDTGELFF	TGTGCCATCAAAGCCCGGGACACCGGGGAGCTGTTTTTT
TRBD1	-	TRBV10-3	TRBJ1-4	14	CAISEGDSNEKLFF	TGTGCCATCAGTGAGGGGGACAGTAATGAAAAACTGTTTTTT
TRBD2	-	TRBV27	TRBJ2-1	15	CASSEGSGSFNEQFF	TGTGCCAGCAGCGAAGGTAGCGGGAGTTTCAATGAGCAGTTCTTC
TRBD1	-	TRBV27	TRBJ2-5	15	CASSFHWGTEETQYF	TGTGCCAGCAGTTTCCATTGGGGGACAGAAGAGACCCAGTACTTC
-	-	TRBV7-8	TRBJ2-3	14	CASSEGDGTDTQYF	TGTGCCAGCAGCGAGGGGGACGGCACAGATACGCAGTATTTT
-	-	TRBV19	TRBJ1-3	14	CASSMGYSGNTIYF	TGTGCCAGTAGTATGGGTTACTCTGGAAACACCATATATTTT
-	-	TRBV6-5	TRBJ2-2	15	CASSYNVGITGELFF	TGTGCCAGCAGTTACAATGTCGGTATCACCGGGGAGCTGTTTTTT
-	-	TRBV16	TRBJ2-7	14	CASSHWEELYEQYF	TGTGCCAGCAGCCATTGGGAGGAACTCTACGAGCAGTACTTC
TRBD2	-	TRBV4-1	TRBJ2-1	19	CASSQDVVAGGPAYNEQFF	TGCGCCAGCAGCCAAGATGTAGTAGCGGGAGGGCCGGCCTACAATGAGCAGTTCTTC
-	-	TRBV25-1	TRBJ2-2	15	CASSEYGGRGGELFF	TGTGCCAGCAGTGAATATGGAGGCAGGGGCGGGGAGCTGTTTTTT
-	-	TRBV27	TRBJ1-2	15	CASSLQGYGAFGYTF	TGTGCCAGCAGCCTACAAGGCTACGGGGCCTTTGGCTACACCTTC
-	-	TRBV29-1	TRBJ2-1	14	CSVTLGLAGNEQFF	TGCAGCGTTACCCTGGGACTGGCAGGGAATGAGCAGTTCTTC
-	once	TRBV7-9	TRBJ2-7	12	CAGSRGSYEQYF	TGTGCCGGGTCGAGGGGATCCTACGAGCAGTACTTC
-	-	TRBV14	TRBJ2-7	14	CASSRLTSSVEQYF	TGTGCCAGCAGCCGTCTCACCTCGTCAGTCGAGCAGTACTTC
-	-	TRBV18	TRBJ2-7	12	CASSPLLYEQYF	TGTGCCAGCTCACCACTTCTCTACGAGCAGTACTTC
-	-	TRBV7-9	TRBJ2-7	16	CASSRTLGSQTYEQYF	TGTGCCAGCAGCAGGACTTTGGGGTCACAGACCTACGAGCAGTACTTC
TRBD2	-	TRBV7-9	TRBJ2-5	16	CASSPPQGGRVETQYF	TGTGCCAGCAGCCCCCCTCAAGGCGGGAGGGTTGAGACCCAGTACTTC
-	-	TRBV7-8	TRBJ2-7	15	CASSLAPGDVYEQYF	TGTGCCAGCAGCTTAGCCCCAGGGGACGTATACGAGCAGTACTTC
TRBD1	many	TRBV12-5	TRBJ1-1	13	CASGWTGNTEAFF	TGTGCTAGTGGTTGGACAGGGAACACTGAAGCTTTCTTT
TRBD1	-	TRBV13	TRBJ2-2	16	CASSLSGGANTGELFF	TGTGCCAGCAGCTTATCAGGGGGCGCGAACACCGGGGAGCTGTTTTTT
-	-	TRBV29-1	TRBJ2-7	12	CSGLDSRYEQYF	TGCAGCGGTTTAGATAGCCGCTACGAGCAGTACTTC
-	-	TRBV4-3	TRBJ2-3	11	CASSQPNTQYF	TGCGCCAGCAGCCAACCAAATACGCAGTATTTT
-	-	TRBV7-3	TRBJ2-7	16	CASSSGDHGDPHEQYF	TGTGCCAGCAGCTCCGGCGATCACGGAGATCCCCACGAGCAGTACTTC
-	-	TRBV27	TRBJ2-7	13	CASSRGAVYEQYF	TGTGCCAGCAGTAGGGGGGCGGTTTACGAGCAGTACTTC
TRBD2	-	TRBV4-2	TRBJ2-7	15	CASSQDRTSGYEQYF	TGTGCCAGCAGCCAAGACAGGACTAGCGGATACGAGCAGTACTTC
-	-	TRBV2	TRBJ2-1	13	CASSPMGPVEQFF	TGTGCCAGCAGTCCGATGGGGCCGGTAGAGCAGTTCTTC
-	-	TRBV6-5	TRBJ1-1	11	CATTRGTEAFF	TGTGCCACCACGAGAGGCACTGAAGCTTTCTTT
-	-	TRBV28	TRBJ2-2	15	CASSLTGPNTGELFF	TGTGCCAGCAGTTTAACTGGACCAAACACCGGGGAGCTGTTTTTT
-	-	TRBV21-1	TRBJ2-5	16	CASRKTGRAGSETQYF	TGTGCCAGCCGCAAAACAGGCAGGGCGGGGTCAGAGACCCAGTACTTC
-	once	TRBV6-5	TRBJ2-7	15	CASSYSWDRSYEQYF	TGTGCCAGCAGTTACTCGTGGGACCGGTCCTACGAGCAGTACTTC
TRBD1	-	TRBV30	TRBJ1-2	12	CACETGGSGYTF	TGTGCCTGCGAAACAGGGGGCTCGGGCTACACCTTC
TRBD2	-	TRBV4-3	TRBJ2-2	17	CASSPTLAGEVTGELFF	TGCGCCAGCAGCCCTACCTTAGCGGGAGAGGTCACCGGGGAGCTGTTTTTT
-	-	TRBV11-2	TRBJ2-7	13	CASSFASDYEQYF	TGTGCCAGCAGCTTTGCCTCTGACTACGAGCAGTACTTC
TRBD2	-	TRBV4-2	TRBJ2-1	15	CASSLELSSGNEQFF	TGTGCCAGCAGCCTGGAGCTTTCTAGCGGCAATGAGCAGTTCTTC
-	-	TRBV28	TRBJ1-1	15	CASSLVAVGNTEAFF	TGTGCCAGCAGTTTGGTGGCGGTCGGGAACACTGAAGCTTTCTTT
TRBD1	-	TRBV7-9	TRBJ2-1	16	CASSLRAGTGDNEQFF	TGTGCCAGCAGCCTCCGGGCCGGGACAGGGGACAATGAGCAGTTCTTC
TRBD2	-	TRBV15	TRBJ2-7	16	CATSRGSLAGIYEQYF	TGTGCCACCAGCAGAGGAAGCCTAGCGGGAATCTACGAGCAGTACTTC
TRBD2	-	TRBV7-8	TRBJ2-3	18	CASSLEVSGSSSTDTQYF	TGTGCCAGCAGCTTAGAGGTTAGCGGGAGTTCTAGCACAGATACGCAGTATTTT
TRBD2	-	TRBV4-1	TRBJ2-1	15	CASSQDPGLGREQFF	TGCGCCAGCAGCCAAGATCCCGGACTAGGTAGGGAGCAGTTCTTC